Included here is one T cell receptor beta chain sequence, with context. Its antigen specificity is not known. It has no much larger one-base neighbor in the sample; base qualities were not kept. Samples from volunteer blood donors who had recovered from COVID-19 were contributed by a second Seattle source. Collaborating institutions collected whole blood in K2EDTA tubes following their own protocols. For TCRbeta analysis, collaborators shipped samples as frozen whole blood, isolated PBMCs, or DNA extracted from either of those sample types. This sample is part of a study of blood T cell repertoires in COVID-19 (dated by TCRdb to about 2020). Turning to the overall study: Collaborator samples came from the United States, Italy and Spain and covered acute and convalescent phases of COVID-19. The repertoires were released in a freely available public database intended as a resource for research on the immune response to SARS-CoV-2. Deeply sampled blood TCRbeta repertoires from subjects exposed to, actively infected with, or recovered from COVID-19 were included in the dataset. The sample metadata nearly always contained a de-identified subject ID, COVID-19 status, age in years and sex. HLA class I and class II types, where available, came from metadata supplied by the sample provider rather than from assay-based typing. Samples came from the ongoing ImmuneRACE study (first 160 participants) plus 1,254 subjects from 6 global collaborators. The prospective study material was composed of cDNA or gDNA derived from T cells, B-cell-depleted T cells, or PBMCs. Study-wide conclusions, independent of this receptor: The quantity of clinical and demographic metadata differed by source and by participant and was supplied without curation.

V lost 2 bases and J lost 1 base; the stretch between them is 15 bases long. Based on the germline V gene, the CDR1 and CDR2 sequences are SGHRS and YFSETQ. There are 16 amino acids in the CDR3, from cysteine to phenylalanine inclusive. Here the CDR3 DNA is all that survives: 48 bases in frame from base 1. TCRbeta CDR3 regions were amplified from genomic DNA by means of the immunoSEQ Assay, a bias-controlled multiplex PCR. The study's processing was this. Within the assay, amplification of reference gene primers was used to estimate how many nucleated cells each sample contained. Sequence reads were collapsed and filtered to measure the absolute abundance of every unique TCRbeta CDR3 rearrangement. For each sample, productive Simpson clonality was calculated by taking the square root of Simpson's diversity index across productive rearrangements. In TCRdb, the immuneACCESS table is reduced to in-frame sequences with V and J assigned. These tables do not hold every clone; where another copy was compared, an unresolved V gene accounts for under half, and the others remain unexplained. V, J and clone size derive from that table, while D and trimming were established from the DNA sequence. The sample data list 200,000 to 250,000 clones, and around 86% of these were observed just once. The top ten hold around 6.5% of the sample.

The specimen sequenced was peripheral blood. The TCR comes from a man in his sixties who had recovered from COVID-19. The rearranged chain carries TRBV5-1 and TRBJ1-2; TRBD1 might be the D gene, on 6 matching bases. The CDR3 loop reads CASSFGPGQDNYGYTF. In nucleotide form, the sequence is TGCGCCAGCAGCTTCGGCCCGGGACAAGATAACTATGGCTACACCTTC.